This TCR beta chain appears in the sequencing data of a study of the immune and genomic landscape of osteosarcoma. Germline V gene data show CDR1 as MNHNS and CDR2 as SASEGT. Germline trimming cut 3 bases from V and 7 bases from J; bases unmatched to any gene: 10. The CDR3 has 15 amino acids. Poor-prognosis osteosarcoma patients supplied post-treatment primary, local recurrence and metastasis tumor specimens. TCRdb's copy holds only in-frame clones and misses some; the assay was immunoSEQ multiplex PCR. The sample shows more than 10,000 clones, under 75% of them seen only once. The sample consisted of osteosarcoma tumor tissue from the lung. The chain uses TRBV6-1 and TRBJ2-7, with TRBD1 matching 9 bases. The source of this sequence is a human donor with osteosarcoma. CDR3 region: CASSDQLGQGSEQYF. CDR3 sequence (DNA): TGTGCCAGCAGTGATCAGTTGGGACAGGGTTCGGAGCAGTACTTC.